These T cell receptor beta chains were read from a single sample in a study of blood T cell repertoires in COVID-19. Profiling relied on immunoSEQ multiplex PCR, and the TCRdb table lists in-frame clones only, not all of them. There are under 200,000 clones in the sample; approximately 91% occur only once, and roughly 0.77% lies in the top ten. The source material was PBMCs or T cells enriched from blood (not recorded which). Source of these receptors: a woman aged 18-29 years who had recovered from COVID-19. CDR3s include the opening cysteine and the closing phenylalanine or tryptophan. A D gene is named only where the DNA matches it firmly. Size is omitted from some rows. Given values are once, few, many or a class for expanded clones.

size,length,D,V,J,CDR3,DNA
.,11,.,TRBV29-1,TRBJ2-1,CSVEAGTRQFF,TGCAGCGTTGAAGCAGGAACGCGGCAGTTCTTC
.,13,.,TRBV10-2,TRBJ2-5,CASGSGHQETQYF,TGCGCCAGCGGATCAGGCCACCAAGAGACCCAGTACTTC
.,15,.,TRBV7-8,TRBJ1-4,CASSSEGVANEKLFF,TGTGCCAGCAGCTCAGAGGGGGTGGCTAATGAAAAACTGTTTTTT
.,14,.,TRBV9,TRBJ2-7,CASSVERSSYEQYF,TGTGCCAGCAGCGTAGAGAGGAGCTCCTACGAGCAGTACTTC
.,14,.,TRBV19,TRBJ2-2,CASSIDGGTGELFF,TGTGCCAGTAGTATAGATGGCGGCACCGGGGAGCTGTTTTTT
.,17,TRBD1,TRBV2,TRBJ2-1,CASSVYDRGRGHNEQFF,TGTGCCAGCTCCGTGTACGACAGGGGGCGGGGGCACAATGAGCAGTTCTTC
once,16,TRBD1,TRBV4-1,TRBJ1-4,CASSPRRGATNEKLFF,TGCGCCAGCAGCCCTCGCAGGGGGGCAACTAATGAAAAACTGTTTTTT
.,9,.,TRBV10-1,TRBJ1-5,CATNQPQHF,TGCGCCACGAATCAGCCCCAGCATTTT
.,14,.,TRBV11-2,TRBJ2-3,CASSLTVATDTQYF,TGTGCCAGCAGCTTGACAGTAGCCACAGATACGCAGTATTTT
.,17,.,TRBV19,TRBJ1-2,CASSIDPSAELGYGYTF,TGTGCCAGTAGTATAGACCCTTCGGCGGAACTCGGCTATGGCTACACCTTC